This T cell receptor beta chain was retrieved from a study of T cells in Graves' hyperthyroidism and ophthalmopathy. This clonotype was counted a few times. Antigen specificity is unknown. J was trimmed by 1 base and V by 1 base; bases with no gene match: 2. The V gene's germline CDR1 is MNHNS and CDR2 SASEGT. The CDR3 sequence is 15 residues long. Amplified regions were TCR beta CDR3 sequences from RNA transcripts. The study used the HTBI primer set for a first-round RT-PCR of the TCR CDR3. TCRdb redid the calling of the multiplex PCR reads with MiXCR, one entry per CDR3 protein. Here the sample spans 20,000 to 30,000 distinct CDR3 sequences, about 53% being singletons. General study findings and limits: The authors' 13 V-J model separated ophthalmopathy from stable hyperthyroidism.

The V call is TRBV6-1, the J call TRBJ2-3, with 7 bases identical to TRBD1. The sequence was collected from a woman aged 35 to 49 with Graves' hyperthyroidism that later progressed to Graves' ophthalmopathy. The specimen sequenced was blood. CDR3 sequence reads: CASSEGGTGTDTQYF. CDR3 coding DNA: TGTGCCAGCAGTGAAGGGGGGACAGGCACAGATACGCAGTATTTT.